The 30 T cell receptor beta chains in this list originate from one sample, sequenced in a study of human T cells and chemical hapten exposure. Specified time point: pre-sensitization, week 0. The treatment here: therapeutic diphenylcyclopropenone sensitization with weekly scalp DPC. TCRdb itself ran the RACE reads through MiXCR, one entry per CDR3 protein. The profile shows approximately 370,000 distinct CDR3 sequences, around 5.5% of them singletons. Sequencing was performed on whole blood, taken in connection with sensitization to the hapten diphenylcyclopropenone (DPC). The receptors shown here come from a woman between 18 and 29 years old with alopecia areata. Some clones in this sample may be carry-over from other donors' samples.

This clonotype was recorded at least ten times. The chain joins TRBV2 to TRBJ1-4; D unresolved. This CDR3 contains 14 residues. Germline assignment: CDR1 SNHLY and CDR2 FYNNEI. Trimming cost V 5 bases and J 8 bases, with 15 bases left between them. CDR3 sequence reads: CASSPAAGGEKLFF. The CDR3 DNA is TGTGCCAGCAGTCCCGCCGCCGGAGGAGAAAAACTGTTTTTT.

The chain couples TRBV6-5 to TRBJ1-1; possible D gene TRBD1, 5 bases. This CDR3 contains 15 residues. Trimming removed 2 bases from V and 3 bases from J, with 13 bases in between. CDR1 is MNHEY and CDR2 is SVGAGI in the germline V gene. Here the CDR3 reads CASSYGFGGDTEAFF. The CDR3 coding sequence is TGTGCCAGCAGTTACGGGTTCGGAGGGGACACTGAAGCTTTCTTT.

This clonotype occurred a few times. The CDR3 nucleotides read TGTGCCAGCAGCTTAACTTGGGTTTACACTGAAGCTTTCTTT. It codes for CASSLTWVYTEAFF. This chain connects TRBV7-2 to TRBJ1-1; D unresolved. The CDR3 has 14 residues. V was trimmed by 2 bases and J by 3 bases, leaving 10 bases between them. Germline lookup yields CDR1 SGHTA and CDR2 FQGNSA.

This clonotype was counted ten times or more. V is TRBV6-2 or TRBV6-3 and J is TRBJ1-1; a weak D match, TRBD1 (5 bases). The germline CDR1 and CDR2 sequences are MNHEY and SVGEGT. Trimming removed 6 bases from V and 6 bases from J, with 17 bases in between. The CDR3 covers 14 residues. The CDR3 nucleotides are TGTGCCAGCAGACTCCAGGGTGGCCCCCCTGAAGCTTTCTTT. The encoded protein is CASRLQGGPPEAFF.

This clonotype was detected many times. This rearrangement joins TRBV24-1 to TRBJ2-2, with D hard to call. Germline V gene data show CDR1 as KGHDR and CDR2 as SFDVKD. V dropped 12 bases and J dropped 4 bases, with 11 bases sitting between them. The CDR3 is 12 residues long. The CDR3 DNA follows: TGTGCCTCGGCGGAGCTCACCGGGGAGCTGTTTTTT. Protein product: CASAELTGELFF.

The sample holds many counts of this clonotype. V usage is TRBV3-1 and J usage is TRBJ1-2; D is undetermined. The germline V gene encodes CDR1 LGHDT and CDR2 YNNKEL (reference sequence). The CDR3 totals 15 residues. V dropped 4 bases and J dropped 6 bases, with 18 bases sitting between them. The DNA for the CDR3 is TGTGCCAGCAGCCCGGCCTACGGGAGACTTAATGGCTACACCTTC. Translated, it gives CASSPAYGRLNGYTF.

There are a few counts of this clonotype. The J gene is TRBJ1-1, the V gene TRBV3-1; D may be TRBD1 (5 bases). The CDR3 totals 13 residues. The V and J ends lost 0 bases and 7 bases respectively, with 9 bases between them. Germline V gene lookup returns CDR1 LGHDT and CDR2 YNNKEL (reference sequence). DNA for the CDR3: TGTGCCAGCAGCCAAGAAGGAGACAGTGAAGCTTTCTTT. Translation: CASSQEGDSEAFF.

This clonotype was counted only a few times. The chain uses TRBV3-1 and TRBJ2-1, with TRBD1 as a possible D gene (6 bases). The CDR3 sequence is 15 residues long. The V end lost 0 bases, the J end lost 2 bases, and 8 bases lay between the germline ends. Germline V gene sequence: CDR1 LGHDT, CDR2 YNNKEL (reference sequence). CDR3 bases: TGTGCCAGCAGCCAAGAGGGGGCTCCCTACAATGAGCAGTTCTTC. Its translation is CASSQEGAPYNEQFF.

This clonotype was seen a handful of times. CDR3 DNA sequence: TGTGCCAGCAGCGTTTCTGCGGGGCGGCACAATGAGCAGTTCTTC. Translating it yields CASSVSAGRHNEQFF. J is TRBJ2-1 and V is TRBV9; possible D gene TRBD2, 6 bases. V lost 2 bases and J 5 bases, leaving 14 bases between the germline ends. This CDR3 region has 15 residues. Germline-derived CDR1 and CDR2 are SGDLS and YYNGEE.

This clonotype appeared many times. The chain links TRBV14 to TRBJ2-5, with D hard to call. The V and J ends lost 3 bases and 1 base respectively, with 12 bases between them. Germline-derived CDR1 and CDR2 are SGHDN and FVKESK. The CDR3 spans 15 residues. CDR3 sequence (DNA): TGTGCCAGCAGCCAGAAAGACTCATTCCAAGAGACCCAGTACTTC. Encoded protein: CASSQKDSFQETQYF. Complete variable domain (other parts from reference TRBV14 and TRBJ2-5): EAGVTQFPSHSVIEKGQTVTLRCDPISGHDNLYWYRRVMGKEIKFLLHFVKESKQDESGMPNNRFLAERTGGTYSTLKVQPAELEDSGVYFCASSQKDSFQETQYFGPGTRLLVL.

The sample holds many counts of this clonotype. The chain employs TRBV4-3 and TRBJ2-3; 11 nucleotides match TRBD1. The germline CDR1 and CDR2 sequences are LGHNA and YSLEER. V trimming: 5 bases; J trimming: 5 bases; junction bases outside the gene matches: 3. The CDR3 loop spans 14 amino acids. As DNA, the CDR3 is TGCGCCAGCAGCAGGGGACAGGGGGGAGATACGCAGTATTTT. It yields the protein CASSRGQGGDTQYF.

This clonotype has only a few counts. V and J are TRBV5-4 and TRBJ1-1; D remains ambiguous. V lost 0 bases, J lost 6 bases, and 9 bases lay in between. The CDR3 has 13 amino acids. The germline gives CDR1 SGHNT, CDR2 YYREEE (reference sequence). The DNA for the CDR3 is TGTGCCAGCAGCTTGGTGTCAGGACCTGAAGCTTTCTTT. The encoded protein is CASSLVSGPEAFF.

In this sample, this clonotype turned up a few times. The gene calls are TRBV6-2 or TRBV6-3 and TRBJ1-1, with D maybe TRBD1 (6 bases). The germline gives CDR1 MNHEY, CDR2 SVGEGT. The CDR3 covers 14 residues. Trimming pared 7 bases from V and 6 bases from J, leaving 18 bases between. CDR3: CASTERGGKSEAFF. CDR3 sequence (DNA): TGTGCCAGCACCGAACGTGGGGGCAAATCTGAAGCTTTCTTT.

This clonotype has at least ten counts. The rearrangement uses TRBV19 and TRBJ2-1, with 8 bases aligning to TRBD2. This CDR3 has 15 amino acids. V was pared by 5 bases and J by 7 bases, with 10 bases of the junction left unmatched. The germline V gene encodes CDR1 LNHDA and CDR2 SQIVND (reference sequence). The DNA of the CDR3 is TGTGCCAGTAGTCCCGGGACTAGGAGCCCTAATGAGCAGTTCTTC. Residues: CASSPGTRSPNEQFF.

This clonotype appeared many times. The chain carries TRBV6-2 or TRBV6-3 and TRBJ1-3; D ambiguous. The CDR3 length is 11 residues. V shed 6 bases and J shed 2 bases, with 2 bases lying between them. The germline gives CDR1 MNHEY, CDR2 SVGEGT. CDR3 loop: CASRTGNTIYF. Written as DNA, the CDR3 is TGTGCCAGCAGAACTGGAAACACCATATATTTT.

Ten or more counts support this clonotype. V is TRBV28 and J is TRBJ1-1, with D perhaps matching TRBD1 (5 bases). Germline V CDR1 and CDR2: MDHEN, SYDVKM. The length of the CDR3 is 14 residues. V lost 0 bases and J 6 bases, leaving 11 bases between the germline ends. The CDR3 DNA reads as TGTGCCAGCAGTTTATGGGGGGGTTTCGCTGAAGCTTTCTTT. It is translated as CASSLWGGFAEAFF.

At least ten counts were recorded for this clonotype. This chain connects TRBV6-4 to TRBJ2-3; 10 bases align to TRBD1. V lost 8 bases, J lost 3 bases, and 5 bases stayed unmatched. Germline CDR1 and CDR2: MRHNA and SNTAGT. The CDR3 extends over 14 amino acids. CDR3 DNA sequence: TGTGCCAGCGCGGACAGGGGGGGAACAGATACGCAGTATTTT. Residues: CASADRGGTDTQYF.

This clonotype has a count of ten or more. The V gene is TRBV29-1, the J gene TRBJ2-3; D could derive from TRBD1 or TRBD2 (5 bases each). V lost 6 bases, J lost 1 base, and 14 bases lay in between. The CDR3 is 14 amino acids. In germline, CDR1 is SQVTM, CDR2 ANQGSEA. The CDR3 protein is CSVHTGQRTDTQYF. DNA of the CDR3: TGCAGCGTCCACACGGGGCAACGCACAGATACGCAGTATTTT.

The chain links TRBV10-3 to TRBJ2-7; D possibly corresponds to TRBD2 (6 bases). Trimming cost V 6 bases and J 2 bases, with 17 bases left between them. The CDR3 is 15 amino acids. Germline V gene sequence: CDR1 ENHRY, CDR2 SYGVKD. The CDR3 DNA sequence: TGTGCCATCAGCCTCACAGGCGGGATGACCTACGAGCAGTACTTC. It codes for CAISLTGGMTYEQYF.

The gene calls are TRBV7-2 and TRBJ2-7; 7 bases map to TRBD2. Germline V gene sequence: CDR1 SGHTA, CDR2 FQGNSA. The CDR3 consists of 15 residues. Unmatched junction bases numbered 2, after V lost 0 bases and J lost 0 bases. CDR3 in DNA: TGTGCCAGCAGCTTAGCGGGGGGGTACTCCTACGAGCAGTACTTC. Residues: CASSLAGGYSYEQYF.

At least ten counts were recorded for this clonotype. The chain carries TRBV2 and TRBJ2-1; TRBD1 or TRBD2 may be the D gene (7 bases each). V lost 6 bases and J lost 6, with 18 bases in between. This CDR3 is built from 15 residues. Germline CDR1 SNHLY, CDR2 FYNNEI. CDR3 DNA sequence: TGTGCCAGCAGGCCTAGGGGGAGGGGGCTCAATGAGCAGTTCTTC. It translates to CASRPRGRGLNEQFF.

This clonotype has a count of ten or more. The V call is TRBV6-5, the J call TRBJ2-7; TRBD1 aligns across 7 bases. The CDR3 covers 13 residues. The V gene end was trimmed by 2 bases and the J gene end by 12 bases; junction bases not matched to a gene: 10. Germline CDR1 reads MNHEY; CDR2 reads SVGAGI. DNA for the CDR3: TGTGCCAGCAGTTACGCCCAAGACAGGGAACGGTACTTC. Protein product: CASSYAQDRERYF.

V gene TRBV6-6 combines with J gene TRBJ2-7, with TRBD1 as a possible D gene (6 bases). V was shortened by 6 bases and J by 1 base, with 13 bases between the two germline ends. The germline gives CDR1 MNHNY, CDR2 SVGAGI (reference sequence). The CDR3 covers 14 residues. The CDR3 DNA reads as TGTGCCAGCAGATCTTCGGGACAATCCTACGAGCAGTACTTC. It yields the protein CASRSSGQSYEQYF.

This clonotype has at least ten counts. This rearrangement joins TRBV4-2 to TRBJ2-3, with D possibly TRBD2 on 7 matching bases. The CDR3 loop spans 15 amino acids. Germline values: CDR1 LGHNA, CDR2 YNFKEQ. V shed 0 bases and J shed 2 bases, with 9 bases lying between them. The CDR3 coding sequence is TGTGCCAGCAGCCAAGAAGGGGGGGCCACAGATACGCAGTATTTT. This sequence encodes CASSQEGGATDTQYF.

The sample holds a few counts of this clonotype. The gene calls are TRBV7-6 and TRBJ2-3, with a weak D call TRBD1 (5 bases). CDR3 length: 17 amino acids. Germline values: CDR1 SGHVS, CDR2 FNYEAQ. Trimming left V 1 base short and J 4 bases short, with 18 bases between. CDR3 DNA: TGTGCCAGCAGCTTAGTTCGGGCAGGGTTAGTACCAGATACGCAGTATTTT. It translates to CASSLVRAGLVPDTQYF.

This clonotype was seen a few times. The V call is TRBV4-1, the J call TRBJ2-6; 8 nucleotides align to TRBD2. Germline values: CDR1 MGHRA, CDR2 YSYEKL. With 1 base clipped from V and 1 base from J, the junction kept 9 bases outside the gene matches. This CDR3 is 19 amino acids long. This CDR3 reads CASSQVTGGPNSGANVLTF. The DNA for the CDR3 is TGCGCCAGCAGCCAAGTCACGGGGGGGCCAAATTCTGGGGCCAACGTCCTGACTTTC.

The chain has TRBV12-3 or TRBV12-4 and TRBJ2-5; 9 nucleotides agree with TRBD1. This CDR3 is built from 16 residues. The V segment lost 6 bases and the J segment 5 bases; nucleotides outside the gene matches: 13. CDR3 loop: CASRPSAGQGWETQYF. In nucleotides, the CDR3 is TGTGCCAGCAGACCCTCGGCCGGACAGGGGTGGGAGACCCAGTACTTC.

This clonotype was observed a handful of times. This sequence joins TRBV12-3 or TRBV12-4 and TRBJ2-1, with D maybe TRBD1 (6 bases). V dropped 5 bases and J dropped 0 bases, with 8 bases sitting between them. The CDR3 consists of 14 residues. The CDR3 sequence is CASSGTSSYNEQFF. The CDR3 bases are TGTGCCAGCAGTGGGACAAGCTCCTACAATGAGCAGTTCTTC.

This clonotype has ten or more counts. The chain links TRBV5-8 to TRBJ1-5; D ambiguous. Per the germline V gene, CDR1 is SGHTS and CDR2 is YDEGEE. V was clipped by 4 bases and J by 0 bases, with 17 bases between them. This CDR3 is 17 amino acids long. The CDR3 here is CASSHGSEPYSNQPQHF. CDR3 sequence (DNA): TGTGCCAGCAGCCACGGGTCAGAGCCATATAGCAATCAGCCCCAGCATTTT.

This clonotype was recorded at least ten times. CDR3 in amino acids: CASSLNRGNPDTQYF. CDR3 sequence (DNA): TGTGCCAGCAGCTTGAACAGGGGCAACCCAGATACGCAGTATTTT. This chain connects TRBV7-2 to TRBJ2-3, with 7 bases that match TRBD1. From germline, CDR1 is SGHTA and CDR2 FQGNSA. The junction had 7 bases not matched to a gene; V was cut back by 3 bases and J by 4 bases. The CDR3 runs 15 residues.